Following are 9 T cell receptor beta chains from one sample sequenced in a study of PD-L1 blockade in urothelial cancer. Assay: immunoSEQ multiplex PCR; the TCRdb copy retains only in-frame clones and omits some. The sample contains about 82,000 clones, 87% of which appear only once. The material was PBMCs, obtained around atezolizumab (anti-PD-L1) treatment. The receptors derive from a woman in her sixties or seventies with urothelial cancer.

V gene TRBV28 combines with J gene TRBJ2-7; TRBD2 matches at 11 bases. The CDR3 length is 13 residues. V lost 10 bases and J lost 2; bases outside the gene matches: 4. The germline CDR1 and CDR2 sequences are MDHEN and SYDVKM. Written as DNA, the CDR3 is TGTGCCACTCTAGCGGGAGGACCCTACGAGCAGTACTTC. Residues: CATLAGGPYEQYF.

This chain links TRBV30 with TRBJ2-2, with a weak D call TRBD2 (6 bases). Germline CDR1 reads GTSNPN; CDR2 reads SVGIG (reference sequence). V gave up 1 base and J gave up 6 bases, with 12 bases separating them. This CDR3 comprises 14 residues. CDR3 protein: CAWSEGRRAGELFF. The DNA of the CDR3 is TGTGCCTGGAGTGAGGGCAGGAGGGCCGGGGAGCTGTTTTTT.

The gene calls are TRBV7-9 and TRBJ1-1; a possible D gene is TRBD1 (5 bases). Trimming took off 2 bases at V and 5 bases at J, with 9 bases between the two ends. This CDR3 is 13 amino acids long. Germline-derived CDR1 and CDR2 are SEHNR and FQNEAQ (reference sequence). CDR3 in amino acids: CASSLSGLTEAFF. The DNA of the CDR3 is TGTGCCAGCAGCTTATCAGGGTTGACTGAAGCTTTCTTT. The full variable domain, in which reference TRBV7-9 and TRBJ1-1 provide the parts outside the CDR3, is DTGVSQNPRHKITKRGQNVTFRCDPISEHNRLYWYRQTLGQGPEFLTYFQNEAQLEKSRLLSDRFSAERPKGSFSTLEIQRTEQGDSAMYLCASSLSGLTEAFFGQGTRLTVV.

The chain employs TRBV30 and TRBJ2-6; maybe TRBD2 (6 bases). Germline loops: CDR1 GTSNPN, CDR2 SVGIG (reference sequence). V was shortened by 0 bases and J by 2 bases, with 8 bases between the two germline ends. This CDR3 contains 15 residues. CDR3 sequence (DNA): TGTGCCTGGAGTGTGTGGGGGGCTGGGGCCAACGTCCTGACTTTC. This translates into CAWSVWGAGANVLTF.

For the CDR3, the DNA is TGTGCCAGCAGTTACTCGAGAGGGAGCACAGATACGCAGTATTTT. Protein: CASSYSRGSTDTQYF. The chain joins TRBV6-5 to TRBJ2-3; possibly TRBD2 for D (5 bases). This CDR3 has 15 amino acids. Trimming took 0 bases from V and 0 from J, leaving 7 bases between them. Germline CDR1 and CDR2: MNHEY and SVGAGI.

CDR3: CASSVSSRGTGELFF. The CDR3 coding sequence is TGTGCCAGCAGCGTCTCCTCCAGGGGCACCGGGGAGCTGTTTTTT. This sequence joins TRBV9 and TRBJ2-2, with D possibly TRBD1 on 6 matching bases. Germline V gene data show CDR1 as SGDLS and CDR2 as YYNGEE. V was clipped by 2 bases and J by 4 bases, with 12 bases between them. The CDR3 totals 15 residues.

This clone has a single count. The genes are TRBV9 and TRBJ2-5; the match to TRBD1 covers 10 bases. CDR1 is SGDLS, CDR2 YYNGEE, per germline. J lost 5 bases, V lost 4 bases, and 14 bases had no gene match. The CDR3 sequence is 17 residues long. The DNA of the CDR3 is TGTGCCAGCAGCCCCATCGGCGTGACAGGGGGCGTCGAGACCCAGTACTTC. It translates to CASSPIGVTGGVETQYF.

This chain links TRBV14 with TRBJ1-2; 9 bases line up with TRBD1. Germline CDR1 reads SGHDN; CDR2 reads FVKESK. The CDR3 has 13 amino acids. J was trimmed by 8 bases and V by 4 bases; bases with no gene match: 5. The CDR3 sequence: CASSPRTGGGYTF. The CDR3 nucleotides read TGTGCCAGCAGCCCTCGTACAGGGGGCGGCTACACCTTC.

This clone has a single count. The genes are TRBV4-3 and TRBJ1-5; perhaps TRBD1 as D (5 bases). V shed 0 bases and J shed 7 bases, with 13 bases lying between them. Germline V gene lookup returns CDR1 LGHNA and CDR2 YSLEER. The CDR3 totals 15 residues. The DNA for the CDR3 is TGCGCCAGCAGCCAAGATGGCAGGGTAGGCCAGCCCCAGCATTTT. Translating gives CASSQDGRVGQPQHF.